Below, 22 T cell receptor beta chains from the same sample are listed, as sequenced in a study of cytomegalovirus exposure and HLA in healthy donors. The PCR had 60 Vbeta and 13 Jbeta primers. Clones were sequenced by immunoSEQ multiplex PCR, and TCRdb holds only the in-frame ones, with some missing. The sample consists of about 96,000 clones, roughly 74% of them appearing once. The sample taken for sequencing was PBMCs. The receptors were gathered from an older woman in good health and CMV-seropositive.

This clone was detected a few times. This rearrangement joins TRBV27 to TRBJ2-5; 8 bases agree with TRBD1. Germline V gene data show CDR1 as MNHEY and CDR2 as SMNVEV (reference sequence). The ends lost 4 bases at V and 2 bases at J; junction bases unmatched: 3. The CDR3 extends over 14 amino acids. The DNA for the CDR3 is TGTGCCAGCAGTTCCGGACAGGGACAAGAGACCCAGTACTTC. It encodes CASSSGQGQETQYF.

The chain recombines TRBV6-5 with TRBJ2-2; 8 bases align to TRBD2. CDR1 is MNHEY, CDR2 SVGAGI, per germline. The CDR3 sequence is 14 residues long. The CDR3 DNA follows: TGTGCTGTGGGGCCGGGAGGGTTGCTCGGGGAGCTGTTTTTT. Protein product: CAVGPGGLLGELFF.

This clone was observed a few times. CDR3 nucleotide sequence: TGTGCCAGTAGCAGACTAGCGGGTGGTATCTACAATGAGCAGTTCTTC. This sequence encodes CASSRLAGGIYNEQFF. The rearrangement uses TRBV19 and TRBJ2-1; 10 bases match TRBD2. The CDR3 sequence is 16 residues long. The germline V gene has CDR1 LNHDA and CDR2 SQIVND (reference sequence). Losses at the gene ends were 6 bases for V and 3 bases for J; bases not matched to a gene: 8.

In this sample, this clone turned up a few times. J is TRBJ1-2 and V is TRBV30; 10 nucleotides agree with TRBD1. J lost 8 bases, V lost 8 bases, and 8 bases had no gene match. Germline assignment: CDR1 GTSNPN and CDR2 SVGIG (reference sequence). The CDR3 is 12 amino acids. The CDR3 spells CAGGTGVQGYTF. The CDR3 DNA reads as TGTGCCGGAGGGACAGGGGTTCAGGGCTACACCTTC.

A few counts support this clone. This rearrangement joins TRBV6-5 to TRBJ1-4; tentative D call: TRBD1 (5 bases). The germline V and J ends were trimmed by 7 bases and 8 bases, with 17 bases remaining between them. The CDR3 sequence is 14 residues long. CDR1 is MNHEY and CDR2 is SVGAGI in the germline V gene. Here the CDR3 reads CASIETAAGEKLFF. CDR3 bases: TGTGCCAGCATCGAGACAGCGGCGGGAGAAAAACTGTTTTTT.

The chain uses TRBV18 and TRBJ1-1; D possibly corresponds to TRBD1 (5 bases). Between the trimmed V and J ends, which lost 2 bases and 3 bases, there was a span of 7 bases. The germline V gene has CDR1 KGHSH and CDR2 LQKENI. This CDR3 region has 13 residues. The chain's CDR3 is CASSPSRDTEAFF. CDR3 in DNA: TGTGCCAGCTCACCAAGCAGGGACACTGAAGCTTTCTTT.

For the CDR3, the DNA is TGCGCCAGCAGCCTTACCCCGGGAGGAGCCAAAAACATTCAGTACTTC. It codes for CASSLTPGGAKNIQYF. The chain combines TRBV4-3 with TRBJ2-4; 7 nucleotides align to TRBD2. Germline lookup yields CDR1 LGHNA and CDR2 YSLEER. J gave up 0 bases and V 4 bases, and 6 bases lay outside the gene matches. The CDR3 is made up of 16 amino acids.

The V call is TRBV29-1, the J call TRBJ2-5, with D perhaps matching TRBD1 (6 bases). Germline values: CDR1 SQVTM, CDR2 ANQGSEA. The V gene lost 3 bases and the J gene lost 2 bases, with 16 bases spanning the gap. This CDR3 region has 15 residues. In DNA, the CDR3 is TGCAGCGTTGATGGGAGAGGTCAGGGGCAAGAGACCCAGTACTTC. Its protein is CSVDGRGQGQETQYF.

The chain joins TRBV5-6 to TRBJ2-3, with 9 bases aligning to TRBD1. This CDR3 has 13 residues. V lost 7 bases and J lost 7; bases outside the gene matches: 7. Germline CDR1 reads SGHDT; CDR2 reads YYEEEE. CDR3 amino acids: CASRRQGGNTQYF. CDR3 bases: TGTGCCAGCCGTCGACAGGGGGGAAATACGCAGTATTTT.

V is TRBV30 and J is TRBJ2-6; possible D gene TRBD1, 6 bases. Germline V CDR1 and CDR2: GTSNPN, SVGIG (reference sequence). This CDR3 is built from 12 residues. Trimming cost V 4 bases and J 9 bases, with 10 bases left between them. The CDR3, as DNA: TGTGCCTGGACGAGGGGGAGCAACGTCCTGACTTTC. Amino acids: CAWTRGSNVLTF.

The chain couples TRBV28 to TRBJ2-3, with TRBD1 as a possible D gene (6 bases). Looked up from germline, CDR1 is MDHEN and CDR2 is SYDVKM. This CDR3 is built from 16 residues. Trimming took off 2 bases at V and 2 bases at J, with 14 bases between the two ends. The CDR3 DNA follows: TGTGCCAGCAGTTTAGGACAGCCCAGCATCACAGATACGCAGTATTTT. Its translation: CASSLGQPSITDTQYF.

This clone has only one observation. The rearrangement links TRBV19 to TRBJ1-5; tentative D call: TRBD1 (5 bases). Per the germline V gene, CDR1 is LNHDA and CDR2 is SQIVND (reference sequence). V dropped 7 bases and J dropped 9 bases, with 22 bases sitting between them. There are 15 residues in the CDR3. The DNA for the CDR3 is TGTGCCAGTAACCCCCAACCGGGGGGATCGGGGCCCCAGCATTTT. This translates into CASNPQPGGSGPQHF.

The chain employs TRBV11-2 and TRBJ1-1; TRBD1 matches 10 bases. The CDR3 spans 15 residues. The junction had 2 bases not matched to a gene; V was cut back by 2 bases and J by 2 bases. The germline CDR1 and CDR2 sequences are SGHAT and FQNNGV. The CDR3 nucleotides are TGTGCCAGCAGCTTAATGACAGGGGGCAACACTGAAGCTTTCTTT. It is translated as CASSLMTGGNTEAFF.

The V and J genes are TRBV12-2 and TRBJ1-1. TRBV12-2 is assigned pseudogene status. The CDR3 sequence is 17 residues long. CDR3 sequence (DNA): TGTGCAAGTCGCTTAGTAACCACGGGGGGGGGAAACACTGAAGCTTTCTTT. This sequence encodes CASRLVTTGGGNTEAFF.

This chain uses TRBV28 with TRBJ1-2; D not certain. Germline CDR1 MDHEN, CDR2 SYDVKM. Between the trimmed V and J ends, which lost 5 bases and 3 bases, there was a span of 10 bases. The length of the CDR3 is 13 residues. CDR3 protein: CASSQQRDYGYTF. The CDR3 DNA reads TGTGCCAGCAGTCAGCAACGGGACTATGGCTACACCTTC.

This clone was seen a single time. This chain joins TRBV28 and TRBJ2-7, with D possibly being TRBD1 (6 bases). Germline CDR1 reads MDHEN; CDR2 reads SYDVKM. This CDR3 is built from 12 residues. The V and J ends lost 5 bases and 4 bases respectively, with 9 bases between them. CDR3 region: CASSGGRYEQYF. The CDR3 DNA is TGTGCCAGCAGTGGGGGCAGGTACGAGCAGTACTTC.

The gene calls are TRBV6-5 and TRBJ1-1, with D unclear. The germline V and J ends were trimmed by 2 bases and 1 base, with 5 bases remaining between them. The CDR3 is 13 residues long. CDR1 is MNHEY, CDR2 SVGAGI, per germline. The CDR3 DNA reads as TGTGCCAGCAGTTACGCAGGGAACACTGAAGCTTTCTTT. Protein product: CASSYAGNTEAFF.

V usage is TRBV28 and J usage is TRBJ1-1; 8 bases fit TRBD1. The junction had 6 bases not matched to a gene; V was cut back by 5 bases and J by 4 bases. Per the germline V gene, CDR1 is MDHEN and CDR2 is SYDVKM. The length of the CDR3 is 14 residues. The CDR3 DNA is TGTGCCAGCAGTCAGACAGGGGAAAGCACTGAAGCTTTCTTT. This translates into CASSQTGESTEAFF. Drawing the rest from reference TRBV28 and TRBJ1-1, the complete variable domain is DVKVTQSSRYLVKRTGEKVFLECVQDMDHENMFWYRQDPGLGLRLIYFSYDVKMKEKGDIPEGYSVSREKKERFSLILESASTNQTSMYLCASSQTGESTEAFFGQGTRLTVV.

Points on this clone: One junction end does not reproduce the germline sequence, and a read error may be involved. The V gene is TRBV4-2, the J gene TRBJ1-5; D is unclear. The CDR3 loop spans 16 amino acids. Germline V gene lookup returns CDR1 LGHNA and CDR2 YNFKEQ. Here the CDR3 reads CTSSLNQANSNQPQHF. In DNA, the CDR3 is TGTACCAGCAGCCTCAACCAGGCAAATAGCAATCAGCCCCAGCATTTT.

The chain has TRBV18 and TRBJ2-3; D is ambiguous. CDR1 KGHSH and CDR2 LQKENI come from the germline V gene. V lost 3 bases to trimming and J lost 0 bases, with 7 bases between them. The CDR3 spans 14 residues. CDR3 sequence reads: CASSPGSSTDTQYF. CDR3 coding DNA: TGTGCCAGCTCACCCGGTTCGAGCACAGATACGCAGTATTTT.

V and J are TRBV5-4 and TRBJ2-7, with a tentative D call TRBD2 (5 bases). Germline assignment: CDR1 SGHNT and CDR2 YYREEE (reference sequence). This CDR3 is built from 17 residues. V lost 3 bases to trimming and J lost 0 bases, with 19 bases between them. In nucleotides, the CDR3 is TGTGCCAGCAGCTCCATTCCACGGAAAGGGAGCTCCTACGAGCAGTACTTC. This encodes CASSSIPRKGSSYEQYF.

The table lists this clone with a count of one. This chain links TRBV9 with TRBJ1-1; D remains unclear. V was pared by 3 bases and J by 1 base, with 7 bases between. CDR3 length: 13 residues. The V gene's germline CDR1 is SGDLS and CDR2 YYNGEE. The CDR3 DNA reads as TGTGCCAGCAGCGCGGTCCCGAACACTGAAGCTTTCTTT. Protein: CASSAVPNTEAFF.